This T cell receptor beta chain appears in the sequencing data of a study of beta chain features in type 1 diabetes. Study as a whole: Across the samples, some 99 million sorted cells were examined in total.

Overall study results and limits: A moderate, significant TCRB CDR3 shortening appeared in type 1 diabetes across four CD4+ subsets.

Each of the CD4+ naive, central memory, regulatory and stem cell-like memory populations was sorted via CD45RO/CCR7/CD25/CD127/CD95/CD27. Expressed TCRB transcripts were sequenced because the entire RNA isolate underwent reverse transcription. The method was immunoSEQ multiplex PCR; TCRdb's version includes in-frame clones alone and lacks a portion of them. The top ten hold around 0.02% of the sample, which has under 900,000 clones, about a sixth seen once. This clone was seen a few times. What it binds is unknown. Germline assignment: CDR1 SNHLY and CDR2 FYNNEI. Unmatched junction bases numbered 8, after V lost 6 bases and J lost 7 bases. This CDR3 is 15 amino acids long.

The rearrangement links TRBV2 to TRBJ2-7; 14 nucleotides match TRBD2. The receptor was isolated from a woman aged 18 to 35 in good health. The sequenced sample was naive CD4+ T cells from blood. The DNA for the CDR3 is TGTGCCAGCAGCGACCCCGGGACTAGCGGGAGAGAGCAGTACTTC. Residues: CASSDPGTSGREQYF.